One TCR beta chain is described in this entry. The antigen remains undetermined. The sample originates from a study of cytomegalovirus exposure and HLA in healthy donors. The study ran its PCR with 60 Vbeta and 13 Jbeta primers. Here immunoSEQ multiplex PCR was the method, and the copy in TCRdb shows in-frame clones only, minus some. The sample is made up of some 130,000 clones, and the top ten hold 1.5% to 2% of it. V was cut by 5 bases and J by 4 bases, with 10 bases left in between. Germline CDR1 and CDR2: SGHTA and FQGNSA. The CDR3 sequence is 13 residues long. Study-wide results and caveats: Presence/absence analyses took donor sequencing depth as roughly uniform. It was reported that TCR beta sequences correctly inferred the HLA-A and HLA-B alleles for most subjects.

This clonotype originated in a woman aged 40 to 50 in good health and CMV-seropositive. The rearrangement links TRBV7-2 to TRBJ2-3; D may be TRBD1 (5 bases). The specimen was PBMCs. The CDR3 region is CASSPGYSDTQYF. The CDR3, as DNA: TGTGCCAGCAGCCCAGGGTATTCAGATACGCAGTATTTT.